The 17 T cell receptor beta chains listed next were all sequenced from one sample in a study of cytotoxic CD8 clonotypes in ibrutinib-treated CLL. Assay used: immunoSEQ multiplex PCR; TCRdb lists only in-frame clones, some missing. The sample carries about 140,000 clones, more than 70% recorded once. The sample consisted of PBMCs, taken after 36 months of ibrutinib treatment. The receptors stem from a human donor with chronic lymphocytic leukemia.

The V and J genes are TRBV6-5 and TRBJ1-1; TRBD1 aligns across 7 bases. CDR1 MNHEY and CDR2 SVGAGI come from the germline V gene. V dropped 2 bases and J dropped 3; count of bases not matched to a gene: 3. The length of the CDR3 is 14 residues. The chain's CDR3 is CASSYHDRDTEAFF. The CDR3 bases are TGTGCCAGCAGTTACCACGACAGGGACACTGAAGCTTTCTTT.

The chain recombines TRBV15 with TRBJ1-1, with TRBD1 as a possible D gene (6 bases). The CDR3 has 15 amino acids. The germline V gene encodes CDR1 LNHNV and CDR2 YYDKDF (reference sequence). The germline V and J ends were trimmed by 8 bases and 6 bases, with 22 bases remaining between them. In nucleotides, the CDR3 is TGTGCCACCTCCCGAGGGGGGGCGCAGTTCGCTGAAGCTTTCTTT. Its protein is CATSRGGAQFAEAFF.

The J gene is TRBJ2-4, the V gene TRBV10-1; possibly TRBD1 for D (6 bases). The CDR3 has 13 amino acids. Trimming left V 2 bases short and J 7 bases short, with 9 bases between. The germline gives CDR1 WNHNN, CDR2 SYGVQD (reference sequence). The CDR3 coding sequence is TGCGCCAGCAGTGAGACTAGGGGGAACATTCAGTACTTC. It specifies CASSETRGNIQYF.

The rearrangement links TRBV9 to TRBJ2-3, with D uncertain. V was shortened by 0 bases and J by 1 base, with 9 bases between the two germline ends. This CDR3 has 15 residues. Germline lookup yields CDR1 SGDLS and CDR2 YYNGEE. The CDR3, as DNA: TGTGCCAGCAGCGTAGGGGATTGGGGCACAGATACGCAGTATTTT. This encodes CASSVGDWGTDTQYF.

The table lists this clone with a count of one. J is TRBJ1-2 and V is TRBV28; D remains ambiguous. Germline loops: CDR1 MDHEN, CDR2 SYDVKM. The CDR3 has 12 residues. Trimming took 3 bases from V and 13 from J, leaving 15 bases between them. The CDR3 reads CASSLEQRAFTF. CDR3 nucleotides: TGTGCCAGCAGTTTGGAACAGAGGGCCTTCACCTTC.

The V call is TRBV10-3, the J call TRBJ1-1, with D unclear. The CDR3 length is 13 residues. Germline V gene data show CDR1 as ENHRY and CDR2 as SYGVKD. V was shortened by 2 bases and J by 4 bases, with 8 bases between the two germline ends. The CDR3 coding sequence is TGTGCCATCAGTGAGATCGTTTCCACTGAAGCTTTCTTT. Translation: CAISEIVSTEAFF.

The V and J genes are TRBV15 and TRBJ1-5, with D possibly TRBD1 on 5 matching bases. The V and J ends lost 0 bases and 3 bases respectively, with 9 bases between them. The CDR3 is made up of 15 amino acids. CDR1 and CDR2 (germline): LNHNV, YYDKDF (reference sequence). The CDR3 nucleotides are TGTGCCACCAGCAGAGATAGACAGCTCAATCAGCCCCAGCATTTT. Its protein is CATSRDRQLNQPQHF.

This clone was detected only a few times. This chain's CDR3 is CASSLAAEGNTIYF. In DNA form, the CDR3 reads TGTGCCAGCAGTTTGGCCGCAGAGGGAAACACCATATATTTT. The chain employs TRBV28 and TRBJ1-3, with D uncertain. The CDR3 sequence is 14 residues long. Germline lookup yields CDR1 MDHEN and CDR2 SYDVKM. V was trimmed by 3 bases and J by 4 bases, leaving 10 bases between them.

CDR3 protein: CATRGLDQPQHF. The CDR3 region has the DNA TGTGCGACCCGGGGGCTGGATCAGCCCCAGCATTTT. The chain joins TRBV2 to TRBJ1-5; a possible D gene is TRBD1 (6 bases). Germline-derived CDR1 and CDR2 are SNHLY and FYNNEI. The CDR3 length is 12 residues.

The V and J genes are TRBV5-4 and TRBJ2-7; 7 positions match TRBD1. CDR1 SGHNT and CDR2 YYREEE come from the germline V gene (reference sequence). With V trimmed by 5 bases and J by 5 bases, 7 bases remained unmatched. CDR3 size: 13 residues. CDR3 bases: TGTGCCAGCAGACGACAGGGTACCCACGAGCAGTACTTC. Residues: CASRRQGTHEQYF.

This chain joins TRBV14 and TRBJ2-7; D is ambiguous. The CDR3 is made up of 12 amino acids. Germline V CDR1 and CDR2: SGHDN, FVKESK. Trimming left V 4 bases short and J 6 bases short, with 10 bases between. DNA of the CDR3: TGTGCCAGCAGCCCAACCGTACGCGAGCAGTACTTC. This translates into CASSPTVREQYF.

This clone was detected only once. V and J are TRBV11-3 and TRBJ2-1, with 13 nucleotides matching TRBD2. Per germline, CDR1 SGHNT and CDR2 YENEEA. V dropped 3 bases and J dropped 3; count of bases not matched to a gene: 5. The CDR3 runs to 17 residues. The CDR3 DNA is TGTGCCAGCAGCTTCACCGGGACTAGCGGGATCTACAATGAGCAGTTCTTC. Encoded protein: CASSFTGTSGIYNEQFF.

V and J are TRBV7-7 and TRBJ2-7; 13 positions agree with TRBD2. J lost 7 bases, V lost 5 bases, and 5 bases had no gene match. Germline V gene data show CDR1 as SSHAT and CDR2 as FNYEAQ (reference sequence). The CDR3 runs 14 residues. The CDR3 spells CASSPGLAGVEQYF. Here the CDR3 DNA reads TGTGCCAGCAGCCCTGGACTAGCGGGGGTTGAGCAGTACTTC.

V usage is TRBV7-9 and J usage is TRBJ2-3; D not certain. Germline CDR1 and CDR2: SEHNR and FQNEAQ (reference sequence). This CDR3 comprises 12 residues. V lost 1 base and J 6 bases, leaving 5 bases between the germline ends. The DNA for the CDR3 is TGTGCCAGCAGCTTAGTTGGGGATACGCAGTATTTT. It specifies CASSLVGDTQYF.

The genes are TRBV18 and TRBJ2-2; D not certain. V was pared by 0 bases and J by 4 bases, with 6 bases between. The germline V gene has CDR1 KGHSH and CDR2 LQKENI. The CDR3 contains 14 residues. In DNA, the CDR3 is TGTGCCAGCTCACCACCGGCGGTCACCGGGGAGCTGTTTTTT. It encodes CASSPPAVTGELFF.

The V call is TRBV6-1, the J call TRBJ2-7; 9 nucleotides align to TRBD2. Trimming removed 6 bases from V and 4 bases from J; junction bases left unmatched: 7. This CDR3 region has 14 residues. Germline-derived CDR1 and CDR2 are MNHNS and SASEGT. In nucleotides, the CDR3 is TGTGCCAGCAGAGCCCAGGGACTAGCTTACGAGCAGTACTTC. Its translation: CASRAQGLAYEQYF.

Only one count was recorded for this clone. The chain links TRBV7-6 to TRBJ1-5; D not certain. Germline CDR1 and CDR2: SGHVS and FNYEAQ. This CDR3 contains 12 residues. V was cut by 7 bases and J by 4 bases, with 8 bases left in between. The CDR3: CASTRNNQPQHF. CDR3 DNA sequence: TGTGCCAGCACCAGGAATAATCAGCCCCAGCATTTT.